The 19 T cell receptor beta chains reported below all come from one sample, sequenced in a study of regulatory T cells in long-lasting Graves disease. Time point given: newly diagnosed GD, antithyroid drugs for less than 3 months. The TCR library used RNA extracted from PBMCs. Construction of the TCR beta libraries employed iRepertoire HTBI primers in conjunction with Arm-PCR of CDR3 regions. TCRdb re-called the multiplex PCR reads with MiXCR, one entry per CDR3 protein. The sample shows approximately 390,000 distinct CDR3 sequences, 15% to 20% of them seen only once. The same sample was also studied in work on T cells in Graves' hyperthyroidism and ophthalmopathy.

The sample consisted of peripheral blood mononuclear cells (PBMCs), taken at new diagnosis, from a patient treated with antithyroid drugs. All receptors derive from a woman aged 18-29 years with Graves disease.

This clonotype was detected many times. The chain recombines TRBV20-1 with TRBJ2-7; either TRBD1 or TRBD2 may fit D (5 bases each). The V and J ends lost 5 bases and 0 bases respectively, with 14 bases between them. Per the germline V gene, CDR1 is DFQATT and CDR2 is SNEGSKA (reference sequence). CDR3 length equals 14 residues. The CDR3 DNA reads as TGCAGTGCTCGGAGAGGGACGGACTCCTACGAGCAGTACTTC. Its translation is CSARRGTDSYEQYF.

This clonotype has a count of ten or more. The rearrangement uses TRBV27 and TRBJ2-3; D not resolved. The ends were cut back, 5 bases at V and 4 bases at J, with 13 bases in the middle. There are 14 residues in the CDR3. Germline V CDR1 and CDR2: MNHEY, SMNVEV (reference sequence). The CDR3 sequence: CASSTLTRADTQYF. DNA of the CDR3: TGTGCCAGCAGTACCCTTACCCGGGCAGATACGCAGTATTTT.

In its sample, this clonotype was seen a few times. An end of the junction differs from the germline gene, which may be a read error. This rearrangement joins TRBV28 to TRBJ1-2; 9 nucleotides match TRBD1. Germline values: CDR1 MDHEN, CDR2 SYDVKM. This CDR3 has 16 amino acids. CDR3 protein: CASSYGQGNTNYGCTF. The CDR3 DNA reads TGTGCCAGCAGTTACGGACAGGGGAACACTAACTATGGCTGCACCTTC.

This clonotype was observed once. The chain couples TRBV28 to TRBJ2-3, with D maybe TRBD2 (6 bases). Near its end, the DNA agrees better with TRBJ2-5, so the J call may be wrong. The CDR3 is made up of 14 amino acids. Germline CDR1 is MDHEN and CDR2 is SYDVKM. As DNA, the CDR3 is TGTGCCAGCCGCAAAGCCGGGAGCTTCAAGACCCAGTACTTC. Protein: CASRKAGSFKTQYF.

There are a few counts of this clonotype. The V gene is TRBV7-8, the J gene TRBJ1-3, with a tentative D call TRBD1 (6 bases). Per germline, CDR1 SGHVS and CDR2 FQNEAQ. V dropped 5 bases and J dropped 0 bases, with 11 bases sitting between them. This CDR3 is 15 amino acids long. CDR3 bases: TGTGCCAGCAGCCCGGACAGTTTCTCTGGAAACACCATATATTTT. This encodes CASSPDSFSGNTIYF.

Many counts were recorded for this clonotype. The chain couples TRBV27 to TRBJ2-7; D is possibly TRBD1 (5 bases). This CDR3 comprises 13 residues. Germline CDR1 and CDR2: MNHEY and SMNVEV (reference sequence). V lost 3 bases and J lost 0, with 6 bases in between. The DNA of the CDR3 is TGTGCCAGCAGTTTCCAGGGCTCCTACGAGCAGTACTTC. This encodes CASSFQGSYEQYF.

The rearrangement uses TRBV7-9 and TRBJ2-5; perhaps TRBD1 as D (6 bases). The germline CDR1 and CDR2 sequences are SEHNR and FQNEAQ (reference sequence). CDR3 length: 18 residues. V lost 0 bases and J 0 bases, leaving 17 bases between the germline ends. In DNA form, the CDR3 reads TGTGCCAGCAGCTTAGCCACCTTTTTCAGGGGAAACCAAGAGACCCAGTACTTC. Translated, it gives CASSLATFFRGNQETQYF.

This clonotype was picked up a small number of times. The chain recombines TRBV19 with TRBJ2-1, with 12 positions matching TRBD2. After removal of 3 bases from V and 0 bases from J, the junction contained 3 bases not matched to a gene. CDR3 size: 17 residues. Germline V gives CDR1 LNHDA, CDR2 SQIVND (reference sequence). CDR3 residues: CASSIPGLAGSYNEQFF. Written as DNA, the CDR3 is TGTGCCAGTAGTATCCCGGGACTAGCGGGCTCCTACAATGAGCAGTTCTTC.

This clonotype was found many times. This sequence joins TRBV2 and TRBJ2-7, with 10 nucleotides matching TRBD1. This CDR3 contains 14 residues. The V and J ends lost 6 bases and 4 bases, in that order; junction bases with no gene match: 6. The V gene's germline CDR1 is SNHLY and CDR2 FYNNEI. CDR3 sequence: CASSDPGQGYEQYF. In DNA form, the CDR3 reads TGTGCCAGCAGCGACCCGGGACAGGGGTACGAGCAGTACTTC.

Comment on this clonotype: A much bigger clone sits one base away, suggesting this may be a read error. The rearrangement links TRBV18 to TRBJ2-3; D call uncertain. CDR3 length: 17 residues. Trimming removed 4 bases from V and 4 bases from J, with 21 bases in between. The germline CDR1 and CDR2 sequences are KGHSH and LQKENI. The CDR3 DNA reads TGTGCCAGCTCACAAACCCGAATCTTGACTCTCGCAGATACGCAGTATTTT. Protein product: CASSQTRILTLADTQYF. The whole variable domain, remainder taken from reference TRBV18 and TRBJ2-3, is NAGVMQNPRHLVRRRGQEARLRCSPMKGHSHVYWYRQLPEEGLKFMVYLQKENIIDESGMPKERFSAEFPKEGPSILRIQQVVRGDSAAYFCASSQTRILTLADTQYFGPGTRLTVL.

This clonotype was counted ten times or more. V gene TRBV5-1 combines with J gene TRBJ2-7, with 7 bases fitting TRBD2. The CDR3 consists of 14 residues. The V and J ends lost 0 bases and 5 bases, in that order; junction bases with no gene match: 5. Germline V gene sequence: CDR1 SGHRS, CDR2 YFSETQ. The chain's CDR3 is CASSLGRTSHEQYF. The CDR3 DNA is TGCGCCAGCAGCTTGGGGCGGACTAGTCACGAGCAGTACTTC.

In the case of this clonotype: Since a far larger clone is one base different, this is likely a read error. The genes are TRBV11-2 and TRBJ2-1; 8 bases are shared with TRBD1. The CDR3 is 15 residues long. Trimming at V came to 4 bases and at J to 3 bases, leaving 5 bases not matched to a gene. CDR1 is SGHAT and CDR2 is FQNNGV in the germline V gene. CDR3 DNA: TGTGCCAGCAGCTCGGGACAGGACTTCTACAATGAGCAGTTCTTC. It codes for CASSSGQDFYNEQFF.

This clonotype was counted only a few times. The J gene is TRBJ1-5, the V gene TRBV2, with 9 bases fitting TRBD1. Trimming removed 8 bases from V and 5 bases from J; junction bases left unmatched: 13. Germline V gene lookup returns CDR1 SNHLY and CDR2 FYNNEI. The CDR3 totals 16 residues. In nucleotides, the CDR3 is TGTGCCAGCCATTTCCGGGACAGGGAATCAGATCAGCCCCAGCATTTT. It codes for CASHFRDRESDQPQHF.

This clonotype has a count of ten or more. One end of the junction does not line up with germline, which may come from a read error. This CDR3 is CASSLDRGAAPASF. CDR3 DNA sequence: TGCGCCAGCAGCTTGGATCGGGGGGCGGCCCCAGCAAGCTTC. The gene calls are TRBV5-1 and TRBJ2-1, with D maybe TRBD2 (7 bases). Germline CDR1 SGHRS, CDR2 YFSETQ. This CDR3 spans 14 amino acids. The variable domain in full, completed from reference TRBV5-1 and TRBJ2-1, reads KAGVTQTPRYLIKTRGQQVTLSCSPISGHRSVSWYQQTPGQGLQFLFEYFSETQRNKGNFPGRFSGRQFSNSRSEMNVSTLELGDSALYLCASSLDRGAAPASFGPGTRLTVL.

This clonotype has at least ten counts. The rearrangement uses TRBV6-5 and TRBJ1-6; D is possibly TRBD1 (5 bases). The CDR3 contains 18 residues. Germline CDR1 reads MNHEY; CDR2 reads SVGAGI. Trimming cost V 0 bases and J 1 base, with 13 bases left between them. CDR3 in DNA: TGTGCCAGCAGTTACTCGGGACCCCCCGGATCCTATAATTCACCCCTCCACTTT. This encodes CASSYSGPPGSYNSPLHF.

This clonotype was found a few times. The chain uses TRBV4-1 and TRBJ2-1, with D maybe TRBD2 (6 bases). The J call may be mistaken, given a closer DNA end match to TRBJ2-5. Germline lookup yields CDR1 MGHRA and CDR2 YSYEKL. CDR3 size: 13 residues. The DNA for the CDR3 is TGCGCCAGCAGCCGCTGGGACTCAGAGACCCAGTACTTC. Translated, it gives CASSRWDSETQYF.

This clonotype was seen many times. The genes are TRBV5-1 and TRBJ1-2, with a weak D call TRBD1 (5 bases). CDR3 length: 14 residues. Germline CDR1 and CDR2: SGHRS and YFSETQ. Trimming stripped 7 bases from V and 7 bases from J, with 20 bases between. The CDR3 DNA is TGCGCCAGCGGGACGGATGGAAATGACTCTGGCTACACCTTC. Translation gives CASGTDGNDSGYTF.

At least ten counts were recorded for this clonotype. This rearrangement joins TRBV11-1 to TRBJ2-7; 11 bases are shared with TRBD1. The CDR3 consists of 15 residues. CDR1 SGHAT and CDR2 FQDESV come from the germline V gene (reference sequence). V dropped 0 bases and J dropped 3; count of bases not matched to a gene: 1. Here the CDR3 reads CASSLAGTGGYEQYF. DNA of the CDR3: TGTGCCAGCAGCTTAGCCGGGACAGGGGGCTACGAGCAGTACTTC.

This clonotype was found many times. The chain joins TRBV4-1 to TRBJ2-7, with TRBD1 matching over 7 bases. V shed 0 bases and J 6 bases; nucleotides not matched to a gene: 14. The CDR3 has 17 amino acids. Germline assignment: CDR1 MGHRA and CDR2 YSYEKL. CDR3 sequence reads: CASSQELADRVGGEQYF. The CDR3 DNA follows: TGCGCCAGCAGCCAAGAACTTGCAGACAGGGTCGGAGGCGAGCAGTACTTC.